This TCR beta chain originates from a study of shared clonotypes between healthy human individuals. This CDR3 comprises 12 residues. CDR1 and CDR2 from the germline V gene are SGHNT and YYREEE (reference sequence). Trimming took off 4 bases at V and 8 bases at J, with 9 bases between the two ends. The table lists this clone with many counts. Assay used: immunoSEQ multiplex PCR; TCRdb lists only in-frame clones, some missing. Of around 100,000 clones in the sample, roughly two thirds were seen once. This chain joins TRBV5-4 and TRBJ1-4, with D unresolved. The sequence was obtained from a man younger than 40 in good health. Sequencing used memory CD8+ T cells sorted from blood. Subset noted: CD45RO+ cells pooled with CCR7-negative TemRA cells. CDR3 sequence: CASSPEGEKLFF. The CDR3 region has the DNA TGTGCCAGCAGCCCCGAGGGAGAAAAACTGTTTTTT.